This TCR beta chain appears in the sequencing data of a study of T cell responses to AZD1222 COVID-19 vaccine. For the study at large: It was second doses at about 4 or about 12 weeks that were pooled.

Germline V gives CDR1 ENHRY, CDR2 SYGVKD. Trimming removed 8 bases at V and 4 bases at J, with 12 bases between. This CDR3 has 13 residues. Study-level findings and limits: Clonal diversity was possibly underestimated; the donors were predominantly white British and more often female.

This clone was detected only a few times. Its specificity is not known. Method: immunoSEQ multiplex PCR; TCRdb's copy keeps in-frame clones and lacks some. The data show approximately 110,000 clones, approximately 86% seen once. The sample here was peripheral blood, taken on day 0 of AZD1222 vaccination. The origin of this receptor is an adult in good health. The chain recombines TRBV10-3 with TRBJ1-5, with a weak D call TRBD1 (5 bases). CDR3 DNA: TGTGCCATCGCCAGGGCCGGTAATCAGCCCCAGCATTTT. Encoded protein: CAIARAGNQPQHF.